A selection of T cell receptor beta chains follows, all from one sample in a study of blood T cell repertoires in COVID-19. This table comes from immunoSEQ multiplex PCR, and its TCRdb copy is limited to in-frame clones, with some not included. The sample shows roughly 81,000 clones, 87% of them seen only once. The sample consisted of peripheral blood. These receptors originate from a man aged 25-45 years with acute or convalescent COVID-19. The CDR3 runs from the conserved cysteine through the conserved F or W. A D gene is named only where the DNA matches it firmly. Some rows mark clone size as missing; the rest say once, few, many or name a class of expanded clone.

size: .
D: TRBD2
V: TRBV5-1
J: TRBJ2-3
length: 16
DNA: TGCGCCAGCAGCTACAGACTAGCGGGAGGGTCAGATACGCAGTATTTT
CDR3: CASSYRLAGGSDTQYF

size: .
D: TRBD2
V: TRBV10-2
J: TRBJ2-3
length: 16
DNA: TGCGCCAGCGTCCCCCCCGGGACTAGCGGGACGGGTACGCAGTATTTT
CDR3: CASVPPGTSGTGTQYF

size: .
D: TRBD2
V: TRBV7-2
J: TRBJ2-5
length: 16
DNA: TGTGCCAGCAGCTCCCAGTGGGGACTAGCTCAAGAGACCCAGTACTTC
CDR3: CASSSQWGLAQETQYF

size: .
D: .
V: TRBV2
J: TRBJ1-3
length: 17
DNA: TGTGCCAGCAGTGGAAATCTAGTAAGAAAATTTGGAAACACCATATATTTT
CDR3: CASSGNLVRKFGNTIYF

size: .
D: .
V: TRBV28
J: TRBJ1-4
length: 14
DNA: TGTGCCAGCATCAAGACAGGCCTTAATGAAAAACTGTTTTTT
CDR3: CASIKTGLNEKLFF

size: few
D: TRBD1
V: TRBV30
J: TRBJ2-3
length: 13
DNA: TGTGCCTGGCGACAGGGATGGACAGATACGCAGTATTTT
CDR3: CAWRQGWTDTQYF

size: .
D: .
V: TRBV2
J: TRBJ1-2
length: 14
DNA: TGTGCCAGCAGTGACCAGGGGCCTGGCTATGGCTACACCTTC
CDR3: CASSDQGPGYGYTF

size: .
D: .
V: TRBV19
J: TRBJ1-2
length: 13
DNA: TGTGCCAGTAGTACATGGGTAGGGGATGGCTACACCTTC
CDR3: CASSTWVGDGYTF

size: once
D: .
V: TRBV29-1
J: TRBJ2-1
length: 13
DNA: TGCAGCGTTGGCCCCCCCCAGGGGAATGAGCAGTTCTTC
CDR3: CSVGPPQGNEQFF

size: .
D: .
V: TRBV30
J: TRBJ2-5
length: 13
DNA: TGTGCCTGGAGGAGGAGGGACTGGGAGACCCAGTACTTC
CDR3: CAWRRRDWETQYF

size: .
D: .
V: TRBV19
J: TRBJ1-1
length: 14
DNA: TGTGCCAGTAGTATGGCTTTTGGCAGGGGTGAAGCTTTCTTT
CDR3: CASSMAFGRGEAFF

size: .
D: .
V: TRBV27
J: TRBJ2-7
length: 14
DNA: TGTGCCAGCAGTTTATGGTTTACTGCATCCGAGCAGTACTTC
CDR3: CASSLWFTASEQYF

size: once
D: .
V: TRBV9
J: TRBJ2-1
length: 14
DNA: TGTGCCAGCAGCGTAGGCAGGGGGGCAAATGAGCAGTTCTTC
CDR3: CASSVGRGANEQFF

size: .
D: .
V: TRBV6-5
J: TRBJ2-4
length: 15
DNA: TGTGCCAGCGCACTGACAGGACTAGCCAAAAACATTCAGTACTTC
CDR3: CASALTGLAKNIQYF

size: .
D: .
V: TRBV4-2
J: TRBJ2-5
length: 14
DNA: TGTGCCAGCAGCCAAGGCGGGGATCAAGAGACCCAGTACTTC
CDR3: CASSQGGDQETQYF